Included here is one T cell receptor (beta chain) sequence, with context. Authors' methods: Amplification from reference gene primers served as the basis for estimated nucleated cell counts. Measured with immunoSEQ multiplex PCR; TCRdb has only the in-frame clones, and not every one. V and J calls and clone size are given by that table; D and trimming were obtained from the DNA. Of fewer than 350,000 clones in the sample, around 90% were seen once. Participants were aged 18 to 89 years, lived in under 30 US areas, and enrolled virtually. Recovered Cohort 3 donors showed two negative PCRs, clearance, or symptom resolution. The record originates from a study of blood T cell repertoires in COVID-19. Overall study: From T cells, B-cell-depleted T cells, or PBMCs came the material, which was cDNA or gDNA.

The sequencing sample was made of PBMCs or T cells enriched from blood (not recorded which). This TCR was recovered from a middle-aged woman who had recovered from COVID-19.

CDR3 amino acids: CASTLASRGNQPQHF. Here the CDR3 DNA reads TGTGCCAGTACCCTGGCTTCGAGGGGCAATCAGCCCCAGCATTTT. This chain connects TRBV19 to TRBJ1-5; no reliable D call. This CDR3 spans 15 amino acids. Trimming left V 7 bases short and J 2 bases short, with 15 bases between. Germline CDR1 reads LNHDA; CDR2 reads SQIVND (reference sequence).